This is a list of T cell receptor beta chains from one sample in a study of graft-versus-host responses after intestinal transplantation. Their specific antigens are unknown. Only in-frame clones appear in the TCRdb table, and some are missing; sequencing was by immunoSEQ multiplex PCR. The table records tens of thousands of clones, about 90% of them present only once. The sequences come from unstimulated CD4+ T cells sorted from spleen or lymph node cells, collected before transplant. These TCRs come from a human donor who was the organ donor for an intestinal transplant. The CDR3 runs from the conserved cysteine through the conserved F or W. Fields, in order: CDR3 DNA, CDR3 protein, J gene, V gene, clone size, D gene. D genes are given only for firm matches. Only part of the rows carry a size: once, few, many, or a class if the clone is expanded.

DNA: TGTGCCAGCAGACCGCGAATCGGACAGGGGGCGGGTGAGCAGTTCTTC
CDR3: CASRPRIGQGAGEQFF
J: TRBJ2-1
V: TRBV7-9
size: NA
D: TRBD1

DNA: TGTGCCAGCAGTTTGACCGGGACAGGGGGCTTTGAGCCCCAGCATTTT
CDR3: CASSLTGTGGFEPQHF
J: TRBJ1-5
V: TRBV27
size: once
D: TRBD1

DNA: TGCGCCAGCAGCCAAGATCGGTCTAGCGGGAGGGGGTATGAGCAGTTCTTC
CDR3: CASSQDRSSGRGYEQFF
J: TRBJ2-1
V: TRBV4-3
size: NA
D: TRBD2

DNA: TGTGCCAGCAAAGGGAGTTGGGATGAGCAGTTCTTC
CDR3: CASKGSWDEQFF
J: TRBJ2-1
V: TRBV6-1
size: NA
D: NA

DNA: TGTGCCAGCAGCCAGTACCGGGCAACTAATGAAAAACTGTTTTTT
CDR3: CASSQYRATNEKLFF
J: TRBJ1-4
V: TRBV5-5
size: NA
D: NA

DNA: TGTGCCAGCAGCTTGGGGGCAAACACCGGGGAGCTGTTTTTT
CDR3: CASSLGANTGELFF
J: TRBJ2-2
V: TRBV5-6
size: NA
D: NA

DNA: TGTGCCAGCAGCTTACAAACAGGGGTCTATGGCTACACCTTC
CDR3: CASSLQTGVYGYTF
J: TRBJ1-2
V: TRBV7-9
size: NA
D: TRBD1

DNA: TGTGCCAGCAGCGGGACAGGTCCCACTGAAGCTTTCTTT
CDR3: CASSGTGPTEAFF
J: TRBJ1-1
V: TRBV28
size: NA
D: TRBD1

DNA: TGTGCCAGCAGGGTAGACTTCTCGGGGGAGACCCAGTACTTC
CDR3: CASRVDFSGETQYF
J: TRBJ2-5
V: TRBV6-5
size: NA
D: NA

DNA: TGCAGCGTGGGGGGACAGGGAGGTCACATTCAGTACTTC
CDR3: CSVGGQGGHIQYF
J: TRBJ2-4
V: TRBV29-1
size: NA
D: TRBD1

DNA: TGTGCCTCCCGGGAGGGATATAGCAATCAGCCCCAGCATTTT
CDR3: CASREGYSNQPQHF
J: TRBJ1-5
V: TRBV7-8
size: NA
D: NA

DNA: TGTGCCACCCGATGGACAGGGGGTGGCAATCAGCCCCAGCATTTT
CDR3: CATRWTGGGNQPQHF
J: TRBJ1-5
V: TRBV28
size: NA
D: TRBD1

DNA: TGTGCCAGCAGCTCTGGACAGTCGAAACGGGCAACTAATGAAAAACTGTTTTTT
CDR3: CASSSGQSKRATNEKLFF
J: TRBJ1-4
V: TRBV11-2
size: NA
D: NA

DNA: TGTGCCGCCGGCCCGGAAGCGGGACCATACAATGAGCAGTTCTTC
CDR3: CAAGPEAGPYNEQFF
J: TRBJ2-1
V: TRBV30
size: NA
D: TRBD2

DNA: TGTGCCAGCAGTTACTCTAGCGGCTCCTACGAGCAGTACTTC
CDR3: CASSYSSGSYEQYF
J: TRBJ2-7
V: TRBV6-5
size: NA
D: NA

DNA: TGCGCCAGCAGCCACGGGGGGCCCACAGATACGCAGTATTTT
CDR3: CASSHGGPTDTQYF
J: TRBJ2-3
V: TRBV5-1
size: NA
D: NA

DNA: TGTGCCAGCAGTTACTCGTCGGGCTCTGGGGCCAACGTCCTGACTTTC
CDR3: CASSYSSGSGANVLTF
J: TRBJ2-6
V: TRBV6-5
size: NA
D: NA

DNA: TGTGCCAGCAGTTCACCGGGACTAGCGGCTCAAGAGACCCAGTACTTC
CDR3: CASSSPGLAAQETQYF
J: TRBJ2-5
V: TRBV28
size: NA
D: TRBD2

DNA: TGTGCCAGCAGCAGGACTAGCGGGAGGGCAAATGAGCAGTTCTTC
CDR3: CASSRTSGRANEQFF
J: TRBJ2-1
V: TRBV6-4
size: NA
D: TRBD2

DNA: TGTGCCAGCAGCACAGGGACTAGCGGGAGTTTCGATACGCAGTATTTT
CDR3: CASSTGTSGSFDTQYF
J: TRBJ2-3
V: TRBV9
size: NA
D: TRBD2

DNA: TGTGCCAGCAGCTTAGTCGGGCTCAGGGGGCGAGGAAACACCATATATTTT
CDR3: CASSLVGLRGRGNTIYF
J: TRBJ1-3
V: TRBV11-2
size: NA
D: TRBD1

DNA: TGCGCCAGCAGCCCGACAGGGGACGAAAAACTGTTTTTT
CDR3: CASSPTGDEKLFF
J: TRBJ1-4
V: TRBV5-1
size: few
D: TRBD1

DNA: TGTGCCAGCAGTTTCGAATGGAGTACCGGGGAGCTGTTTTTT
CDR3: CASSFEWSTGELFF
J: TRBJ2-2
V: TRBV28
size: NA
D: NA

DNA: TGTGCCAGCTACCGGGCGGACAGGGGGCGCGGCTATGGCTACACCTTC
CDR3: CASYRADRGRGYGYTF
J: TRBJ1-2
V: TRBV19
size: NA
D: TRBD1

DNA: TGTGCCAGCAGCTTACGGGGACAGGGCGACAATGAGCAGTTCTTC
CDR3: CASSLRGQGDNEQFF
J: TRBJ2-1
V: TRBV7-9
size: NA
D: TRBD1

DNA: TGTGCCAGCAGTTTAGTAGGGGCCTCCTACGAGCAGTACTTC
CDR3: CASSLVGASYEQYF
J: TRBJ2-7
V: TRBV28
size: NA
D: NA

DNA: TGTGCCAGCAGTCCAGGGGTAGGCAATCAGCCCCAGCATTTT
CDR3: CASSPGVGNQPQHF
J: TRBJ1-5
V: TRBV6-1
size: NA
D: NA

DNA: TGTGCCACTACACTAGCGGGAGGGTACCACAATGAGCAGTTCTTC
CDR3: CATTLAGGYHNEQFF
J: TRBJ2-1
V: TRBV27
size: NA
D: TRBD2

DNA: TGCGCCAGCAGCTCATTCGTCTCTGGCCGGGGAGGCTACACCTTC
CDR3: CASSSFVSGRGGYTF
J: TRBJ1-2
V: TRBV4-3
size: NA
D: NA

DNA: TGTGCCAGCAGCCGATTACGGACTGGAATTCTAGCCAAAAACATTCAGTACTTC
CDR3: CASSRLRTGILAKNIQYF
J: TRBJ2-4
V: TRBV7-3
size: NA
D: NA

DNA: TGTGCCAGCAGTTTTCCGGCGACAGGGGACTATGAAGCTTTCTTT
CDR3: CASSFPATGDYEAFF
J: TRBJ1-1
V: TRBV28
size: NA
D: TRBD1

DNA: TGTGCCAGCACCCGAGGGAGGGGAGGGAGAGCTTTCTTT
CDR3: CASTRGRGGRAFF
J: TRBJ1-1
V: TRBV6-5
size: NA
D: NA

DNA: TGCAGCGTTGGAGGGATCAATGAAAAACTGTTTTTT
CDR3: CSVGGINEKLFF
J: TRBJ1-4
V: TRBV29-1
size: few
D: NA

DNA: TGTGCCTGGAGTGCGTGGACAGGGGAGTACACCATATATTTT
CDR3: CAWSAWTGEYTIYF
J: TRBJ1-3
V: TRBV30
size: NA
D: TRBD1

DNA: TGCGCCAGCAGCTCCTCGACAGACCTACGGCAGTACTTC
CDR3: CASSSSTDLRQYF
J: TRBJ2-7
V: TRBV5-1
size: NA
D: NA

DNA: TGTGCCAGCAGTGATGTGGGCAGACCAATCTCTGGAAACACCATATATTTT
CDR3: CASSDVGRPISGNTIYF
J: TRBJ1-3
V: TRBV25-1
size: NA
D: NA

DNA: TGTGCCAGCAGTTCGTCGAGGACAGGGCCTAACTATGGCTACACCTTC
CDR3: CASSSSRTGPNYGYTF
J: TRBJ1-2
V: TRBV6-5
size: NA
D: TRBD1

DNA: TGTGCCAGCACCGACCTAGGGGCGGGCACAGATACGCAGTATTTT
CDR3: CASTDLGAGTDTQYF
J: TRBJ2-3
V: TRBV28
size: NA
D: NA

DNA: TGTGCCAGCTCACCGGACAGGGGTAACCAGCCCCAGCATTTT
CDR3: CASSPDRGNQPQHF
J: TRBJ1-5
V: TRBV18
size: NA
D: TRBD1

DNA: TGTGCCAGCAGCCAAGAGGGGGGGCGTGGCGGGAGGCTCACAGATACGCAGTATTTT
CDR3: CASSQEGGRGGRLTDTQYF
J: TRBJ2-3
V: TRBV4-2
size: NA
D: TRBD2

DNA: TGCAGCGTTAGTCAGGGAATGGAGACCCAGTACTTC
CDR3: CSVSQGMETQYF
J: TRBJ2-5
V: TRBV29-1
size: NA
D: NA

DNA: TGTGCCATCAGAGAGGGACAGGGTCAAGAGACCCAGTACTTC
CDR3: CAIREGQGQETQYF
J: TRBJ2-5
V: TRBV10-3
size: NA
D: TRBD1

DNA: TGTGCCATCAGTGACCAAGGACTAGCGGGAGTGGGGAAGACCCAGTACTTC
CDR3: CAISDQGLAGVGKTQYF
J: TRBJ2-5
V: TRBV10-3
size: NA
D: TRBD2